This T cell receptor beta chain stems from a study of T cells in Graves' hyperthyroidism and ophthalmopathy. This clonotype was detected many times. The antigen remains unidentified. RNA transcripts served as the template for amplifying TCR beta CDR3 regions. The primer set for the first-round RT-PCR of the TCR CDR3 was HTBI. One entry per CDR3 protein, called by TCRdb with MiXCR from the multiplex PCR reads. The data contain nearly 750,000 distinct CDR3 sequences, roughly a third of them singletons. Deletions cut 2 bases from V and 3 bases from J, with 13 bases between. This CDR3 region has 15 residues. Germline CDR1 reads ENHRY; CDR2 reads SYGVKD. General study findings and limits: From stable hyperthyroidism, ophthalmopathy was separated by a 13 V-J model. A median around 6.8 months before onset, the model predicted ophthalmopathy.

Sequenced: blood. The rearrangement joins TRBV10-3 to TRBJ1-2; D is perhaps TRBD1 (6 bases). This receptor was identified in a woman in her thirties or forties with Graves' hyperthyroidism. The CDR3 is CAISEAQGSDYGYTF. The CDR3 DNA is TGTGCCATCAGTGAGGCTCAGGGGAGCGACTATGGCTACACCTTC.